A selection of T cell receptor beta chains follows, all from one sample in a study of beta chain features in type 1 diabetes. Clones were read by immunoSEQ multiplex PCR, and TCRdb kept only the in-frame ones, dropping some. The sample comprises 200,000 to 300,000 clones, roughly 20% of which are singletons, and 0.028% rests with the top ten. Sequencing was performed on naive CD4+ T cells from blood. The receptors were sampled from a middle-aged woman with type 1 diabetes. CDR3s include the opening cysteine and the closing phenylalanine or tryptophan. Fields, in order: CDR3 length, J gene, clone size, D gene, V gene, CDR3 DNA, CDR3 protein. The D gene is left open where the match is weak. Some rows mark clone size as missing; the rest say once, few, many or name a class of expanded clone.

len: 13
j_gene: TRBJ2-5
abundance: once
d_gene: TRBD1
v_gene: TRBV18
CDR3nt: TGTGCCAGCTCAACGGACAGGGTGGAGACCCAGTACTTC
CDR3aa: CASSTDRVETQYF

len: 16
j_gene: TRBJ1-1
abundance: .
d_gene: .
v_gene: TRBV19
CDR3nt: TGTGCCAGTAGAACCTCCTCAGGGTACGGCGGCACTGAAGCTTTCTTT
CDR3aa: CASRTSSGYGGTEAFF

len: 14
j_gene: TRBJ2-7
abundance: .
d_gene: TRBD2
v_gene: TRBV13
CDR3nt: TGTGCCAGCAGCCTCCGGGGGGGGGACTACGAGCAGTACTTC
CDR3aa: CASSLRGGDYEQYF

len: 13
j_gene: TRBJ1-1
abundance: .
d_gene: TRBD1
v_gene: TRBV7-2
CDR3nt: TGTGCCAGCAGCCTGACAGGGTACACTGAAGCTTTCTTT
CDR3aa: CASSLTGYTEAFF

len: 12
j_gene: TRBJ2-7
abundance: .
d_gene: TRBD1
v_gene: TRBV5-1
CDR3nt: TGCGCCAGCAGCTTGGGGCAGGGGGTCCAGTACTTC
CDR3aa: CASSLGQGVQYF

len: 17
j_gene: TRBJ1-2
abundance: few
d_gene: TRBD1
v_gene: TRBV9
CDR3nt: TGTGCCAGCAGCCCCCGCGTGAGCAGGGGGATCGTTTTTGGCTACACCTTC
CDR3aa: CASSPRVSRGIVFGYTF

len: 15
j_gene: TRBJ2-7
abundance: once
d_gene: .
v_gene: TRBV6-6
CDR3nt: TGTGCCAGCAGTTACCCCTGGAGCAGCTCCTACGAGCAGTACTTC
CDR3aa: CASSYPWSSSYEQYF

len: 10
j_gene: TRBJ1-2
abundance: few
d_gene: .
v_gene: TRBV29-1
CDR3nt: TGCAGCGTTGGGGGGCTGGACTACACCTTC
CDR3aa: CSVGGLDYTF

len: 16
j_gene: TRBJ2-2
abundance: .
d_gene: .
v_gene: TRBV18
CDR3nt: TGTGCCAGCTCACCACCCACGGGAGTGAACACCGGGGAGCTGTTTTTT
CDR3aa: CASSPPTGVNTGELFF

len: 11
j_gene: TRBJ1-5
abundance: few
d_gene: TRBD1
v_gene: TRBV28
CDR3nt: TGTGCCAGCAGTTCTCGGACAGGATGGCATTTT
CDR3aa: CASSSRTGWHF

len: 13
j_gene: TRBJ1-1
abundance: .
d_gene: .
v_gene: TRBV12-5
CDR3nt: TGTGCTAGTGCGTGGGGGGGATCCACTGAAGCTTTCTTT
CDR3aa: CASAWGGSTEAFF

len: 11
j_gene: TRBJ2-1
abundance: few
d_gene: .
v_gene: TRBV27
CDR3nt: TGTGCCACTTCGGGGTCCAATGAGCAGTTCTTC
CDR3aa: CATSGSNEQFF

len: 16
j_gene: TRBJ2-1
abundance: few
d_gene: TRBD2
v_gene: TRBV4-1
CDR3nt: TGCGCCAGCAGCCACCCTAGCGGGGGGATCTACAATGAGCAGTTCTTC
CDR3aa: CASSHPSGGIYNEQFF

len: 15
j_gene: TRBJ1-3
abundance: .
d_gene: TRBD1
v_gene: TRBV15
CDR3nt: TGTGCCACCAGCAGGGGGACAGGGGGTCGCAACACCATATATTTT
CDR3aa: CATSRGTGGRNTIYF

len: 13
j_gene: TRBJ1-2
abundance: .
d_gene: .
v_gene: TRBV28
CDR3nt: TGTGCCAGCAGTTTAACAGGGCCCTATGGCTACACCTTC
CDR3aa: CASSLTGPYGYTF

len: 15
j_gene: TRBJ2-7
abundance: .
d_gene: TRBD1
v_gene: TRBV4-2
CDR3nt: TGTGCCAGCAGCTCCCAGACAGGGAACTCCTACGAGCAGTACTTC
CDR3aa: CASSSQTGNSYEQYF

len: 10
j_gene: TRBJ2-5
abundance: .
d_gene: .
v_gene: TRBV29-1
CDR3nt: TGCAGCGTACAACAAGAGACCCAGTACTTC
CDR3aa: CSVQQETQYF

len: 14
j_gene: TRBJ1-2
abundance: few
d_gene: TRBD1
v_gene: TRBV5-1
CDR3nt: TGCGCCAGCAGCACCCGGACAGGGTCATATGGCTACACCTTC
CDR3aa: CASSTRTGSYGYTF

len: 16
j_gene: TRBJ2-3
abundance: .
d_gene: TRBD2
v_gene: TRBV7-2
CDR3nt: TGTGCCAGCAGCCCGCGGACTAGCGGGAGTAAACATACGCAGTATTTT
CDR3aa: CASSPRTSGSKHTQYF

len: 12
j_gene: TRBJ2-1
abundance: few
d_gene: .
v_gene: TRBV9
CDR3nt: TGTGCCACCTCCGCTTGGACTACCGAGCAGTTCTTC
CDR3aa: CATSAWTTEQFF

len: 16
j_gene: TRBJ2-2
abundance: .
d_gene: .
v_gene: TRBV2
CDR3nt: TGTGCCAGCAGTTGGGGCGGATTCTCGAACACCGGGGAGCTGTTTTTT
CDR3aa: CASSWGGFSNTGELFF

len: 13
j_gene: TRBJ2-1
abundance: .
d_gene: .
v_gene: TRBV29-1
CDR3nt: TGCAGCGGGGACACCAGCTCCTACAATGAGCAGTTCTTC
CDR3aa: CSGDTSSYNEQFF

len: 15
j_gene: TRBJ2-1
abundance: few
d_gene: TRBD2
v_gene: TRBV9
CDR3nt: TGTGCCAGCAGCGTAGGGACTAGCGCGGCCAATGAGCAGTTCTTC
CDR3aa: CASSVGTSAANEQFF

len: 17
j_gene: TRBJ2-1
abundance: few
d_gene: TRBD2
v_gene: TRBV29-1
CDR3nt: TGCAGCGCCCATCGGAGGAGCACCGGGACTAGAAACAGTGAGCAGTTCTTC
CDR3aa: CSAHRRSTGTRNSEQFF

len: 15
j_gene: TRBJ1-1
abundance: few
d_gene: .
v_gene: TRBV2
CDR3nt: TGTGCCAGCAGTGAATCTTTTGGGGGCAACACTGAAGCTTTCTTT
CDR3aa: CASSESFGGNTEAFF

len: 14
j_gene: TRBJ1-4
abundance: .
d_gene: .
v_gene: TRBV4-3
CDR3nt: TGCGCCAGCAGCCCCCGGGAGCCTAATGAAAAACTGTTTTTT
CDR3aa: CASSPREPNEKLFF

len: 17
j_gene: TRBJ2-3
abundance: few
d_gene: TRBD2
v_gene: TRBV4-1
CDR3nt: TGCGCCAGCAGCCAACTCGGACTAGCGGGATCCACAGATACGCAGTATTTT
CDR3aa: CASSQLGLAGSTDTQYF

len: 14
j_gene: TRBJ1-2
abundance: .
d_gene: .
v_gene: TRBV4-3
CDR3nt: TGCGCCAGCAGCCAAGTCTTCCTAGGCGATCGCTACACCTTC
CDR3aa: CASSQVFLGDRYTF

len: 14
j_gene: TRBJ1-2
abundance: .
d_gene: TRBD1
v_gene: TRBV28
CDR3nt: TGTGCCACTACCGGGACAGGGGGTTCCTATGGCTACACCTTC
CDR3aa: CATTGTGGSYGYTF